What follows describes a single T cell receptor beta chain. It has no known antigen specificity. Base-call qualities are not available, and no considerably larger clone is one nucleotide away. These data come from a study of T cell repertoires in cytomegalovirus infection (dated by TCRdb to the late 2010s). In the study overall: Because public TCR beta signatures pointed to carriage of CMV infection together with the matching HLA type, the HLA type of each donor mattered for the analysis. Findings and caveats that apply to the study as a whole: Carriers of CMV infection plus the relevant HLA type were discriminated by the cumulative frequency of public TCR beta family members in the study cohort and in an independent roughly 320-donor cohort. The ex vivo response was dominated by HLA-C-restricted CMV-specific TCR beta clonotypes, which also provided the single most frequent clonotype in two of eight donors.

The sample was run on an Illumina HiSeq 1500. TCRdb trimmed the raw reads at Q25, called clones with MiXCR and kept productive beta chains. All rows with the same CDR3 protein become a single entry with the most common DNA and genes. Within this sample are almost 550,000 distinct CDR3 sequences, with approximately 17% of them counted one time only. The ten largest account for 20% to 30% of the sample. The cysteine opens and the phenylalanine closes a CDR3 of 17 amino acids. The only DNA kept is the CDR3, 51 bases in frame from the first base. Looking up the germline V gene (reference sequence) yields CDR1 MNHNY and CDR2 SVGAGI. V is pruned by 0 bases and J by 4 bases, leaving 8 bases of the junction without a gene match.

The V gene is TRBV6-6 and the J gene is TRBJ2-1; a stretch of 8 junction bases matches TRBD2. The receptor was derived from a human donor in good health (CMV status not recorded). Some clones in this sample may be carry-over from other donors' samples. Sequencing used CD8+ T cells from PBMCs. The CDR3 is CASSYSSSSGGYNEQFF. The nucleotide sequence is given as TGTGCCAGCAGTTACTCAAGTTCCTCGGGGGGGTACAATGAGCAGTTCTTC.